The 5 T cell receptor beta chains below come from one sample, sequenced in a study of regulatory T cells in long-lasting Graves disease. Time point defined: newly diagnosed GD, antithyroid drugs for less than 3 months. PBMC RNA served as the TCR library source. Through Arm-PCR of CDR3 regions and iRepertoire HTBI primers, TCR beta libraries were built. TCRdb processed the multiplex PCR reads anew with MiXCR; each CDR3 protein has one entry. The table has about 320,000 distinct CDR3 sequences, 15% to 20% seen once. The sample in question was peripheral blood mononuclear cells (PBMCs), obtained at new diagnosis, from a patient treated with antithyroid drugs. The receptors were gathered from a female donor with Graves disease.

The sample holds many counts of this clonotype. The chain joins TRBV28 to TRBJ2-1; 9 bases match TRBD2. Germline values: CDR1 MDHEN, CDR2 SYDVKM. This CDR3 contains 17 residues. The V and J ends lost 5 bases and 3 bases, in that order; junction bases with no gene match: 11. CDR3 region: CASSADLSGRVYNEQFF. CDR3 in DNA: TGTGCCAGCAGTGCCGATCTTAGCGGGAGAGTCTACAATGAGCAGTTCTTC.

This clonotype was counted many times. The genes are TRBV28 and TRBJ1-5; no definite D call. The CDR3 spans 15 residues. With 3 bases removed from V and 6 bases from J, the gap between germline ends came to 15 bases. Per the germline V gene, CDR1 is MDHEN and CDR2 is SYDVKM. The CDR3 loop reads CASSLIYGGSQPQHF. The CDR3 coding sequence is TGTGCCAGCAGTTTGATCTATGGAGGGAGTCAGCCCCAGCATTTT.

The chain couples TRBV29-1 to TRBJ2-1; possibly TRBD2 for D (5 bases). CDR1 and CDR2 (germline): SQVTM, ANQGSEA. V was shortened by 4 bases and J by 5 bases, with 12 bases between the two germline ends. The CDR3 has 13 residues. CDR3 sequence (DNA): TGCAGCGTTGTCGGGAATTGGAACAATGAGCAGTTCTTC. Translated, it gives CSVVGNWNNEQFF.

A note on this clonotype: This could be a read error, since a much larger clone is one nucleotide away. This CDR3 is missing its conserved last phenylalanine or tryptophan, likely due to a read error. The J gene is TRBJ1-4, the V gene TRBV5-1; D ambiguous. Germline loops: CDR1 SGHRS, CDR2 YFSETQ. Trimming removed 1 base from V and 3 bases from J, with 7 bases in between. The CDR3 consists of 14 residues. CDR3 region: CASSLSPSNEKLFY. The CDR3 region has the DNA TGCGCCAGCAGCTTGTCGCCTTCTAATGAAAAACTGTTTTAT.

This clonotype came up many times. In DNA form, the CDR3 reads TGTGCCACCAGCAGCGGCAGGACGGCGTTGGAGCAGTACTTC. Protein sequence: CATSSGRTALEQYF. This rearrangement joins TRBV15 to TRBJ2-7; no clear D. This CDR3 is 14 amino acids long. Per the germline V gene, CDR1 is LNHNV and CDR2 is YYDKDF (reference sequence). With 3 bases removed from V and 7 bases from J, the gap between germline ends came to 16 bases.